The rows below give T cell receptor beta chains drawn from one sample of a study of blood T cell repertoires in COVID-19. Libraries were prepared by immunoSEQ multiplex PCR; TCRdb keeps only in-frame clonotypes and omits some of them. The table includes some 66,000 clones, 82% detected once. Sequencing was carried out using peripheral blood. The source is a man aged 55 to 69 with acute or convalescent COVID-19. Both conserved end residues are part of each CDR3. Each record gives: CDR3 DNA, CDR3 protein, CDR3 length, J gene, D gene, V gene, clone size. A D gene is named only where the DNA matches it firmly. Expanded clones get a size class; other rows say once, few or many, or leave the size out.

CDR3nt: TGTGCCAGCAGCTTAGAGCTGAATCAGCCCCAGCATTTT
CDR3aa: CASSLELNQPQHF
len: 13
j_gene: TRBJ1-5
d_gene: .
v_gene: TRBV7-2
abundance: .

CDR3nt: TGTGCCAGCTCACGAACCGAGGGACAGATTAATTCACCCCTCCACTTT
CDR3aa: CASSRTEGQINSPLHF
len: 16
j_gene: TRBJ1-6
d_gene: TRBD1
v_gene: TRBV18
abundance: once

CDR3nt: TGCGCCAGCAGCTTGGAAGGGGACAGGAGAAATGAAAAACTGTTTTTT
CDR3aa: CASSLEGDRRNEKLFF
len: 16
j_gene: TRBJ1-4
d_gene: TRBD1
v_gene: TRBV5-1
abundance: .

CDR3nt: TGTGCCAGCAGTTACGGGCACCCCGACAATGAGCAGTTCTTC
CDR3aa: CASSYGHPDNEQFF
len: 14
j_gene: TRBJ2-1
d_gene: .
v_gene: TRBV6-2/TRBV6-3
abundance: once

CDR3nt: TGTGCCAGCAGTGAAGTGGAGAACCCCCACTATGGCTACACCTTC
CDR3aa: CASSEVENPHYGYTF
len: 15
j_gene: TRBJ1-2
d_gene: .
v_gene: TRBV2
abundance: .

CDR3nt: TGCAGCGTGCGACAGGGGAACACTGAAGCTTTCTTT
CDR3aa: CSVRQGNTEAFF
len: 12
j_gene: TRBJ1-1
d_gene: TRBD1
v_gene: TRBV29-1
abundance: .

CDR3nt: TGTGCCAGCAACCAGATCATGAACACTGAAGCTTTCTTT
CDR3aa: CASNQIMNTEAFF
len: 13
j_gene: TRBJ1-1
d_gene: .
v_gene: TRBV12-3/TRBV12-4
abundance: .

CDR3nt: TGCAGTGCTAGTAGTTCAGGGTATGGTACTGAAGCTTTCTTT
CDR3aa: CSASSSGYGTEAFF
len: 14
j_gene: TRBJ1-1
d_gene: .
v_gene: TRBV20-1
abundance: .

CDR3nt: TGTGCCAGCAGCCAAGAGGGGGGGTCTGGAAACACCATATATTTT
CDR3aa: CASSQEGGSGNTIYF
len: 15
j_gene: TRBJ1-3
d_gene: .
v_gene: TRBV4-2
abundance: few

CDR3nt: TGTGCCAGCAGCGGGACAGGGTTGGGTCAGCCCCAGCATTTT
CDR3aa: CASSGTGLGQPQHF
len: 14
j_gene: TRBJ1-5
d_gene: TRBD1
v_gene: TRBV2
abundance: .

CDR3nt: TGCGCCAGCAGCCAAGAGAGTAGGAGGGAAGAGACCCAGTACTTC
CDR3aa: CASSQESRREETQYF
len: 15
j_gene: TRBJ2-5
d_gene: .
v_gene: TRBV4-1
abundance: .

CDR3nt: TGCGCCAGCAGCGACCCAGGGGAGGGTGGCTACACCTTC
CDR3aa: CASSDPGEGGYTF
len: 13
j_gene: TRBJ1-2
d_gene: .
v_gene: TRBV5-1
abundance: .

CDR3nt: TGCGCCAGCAGTAGGATACAGGTCACCGGGGAGCTGTTTTTT
CDR3aa: CASSRIQVTGELFF
len: 14
j_gene: TRBJ2-2
d_gene: .
v_gene: TRBV5-1
abundance: .

CDR3nt: TGTGCCAGCAGCTCCCGGGACAGGGGGCGGCATAACGGGGAGCTGTTTTTT
CDR3aa: CASSSRDRGRHNGELFF
len: 17
j_gene: TRBJ2-2
d_gene: TRBD1
v_gene: TRBV7-9
abundance: once

CDR3nt: TGTGCCAGCAGTTTAGGGGGCGGAACTGAAGCTTTCTTT
CDR3aa: CASSLGGGTEAFF
len: 13
j_gene: TRBJ1-1
d_gene: .
v_gene: TRBV12-3/TRBV12-4
abundance: .

CDR3nt: TGTGCCAGTAAGAAGGGGGGGCAGACCTCTGGAAACACCATATATTTT
CDR3aa: CASKKGGQTSGNTIYF
len: 16
j_gene: TRBJ1-3
d_gene: .
v_gene: TRBV19
abundance: once

CDR3nt: TGTGCCAGCAGCTCTCGGACTGGTGGCTACACCTTC
CDR3aa: CASSSRTGGYTF
len: 12
j_gene: TRBJ1-2
d_gene: .
v_gene: TRBV7-2
abundance: .

CDR3nt: TGTGCCAGCAGCCAAGATCGGACCGGGGAGCTGTTTTTT
CDR3aa: CASSQDRTGELFF
len: 13
j_gene: TRBJ2-2
d_gene: .
v_gene: TRBV14
abundance: .

CDR3nt: TGTGCCAGCACCGTAATGGGGCGACAGGGGCCAAACACCGGGGAGCTGTTTTTT
CDR3aa: CASTVMGRQGPNTGELFF
len: 18
j_gene: TRBJ2-2
d_gene: TRBD1
v_gene: TRBV7-6
abundance: .

CDR3nt: TGTGCCAGCAGTAATACCCTAGCGAACAATGAGCAGTTCTTC
CDR3aa: CASSNTLANNEQFF
len: 14
j_gene: TRBJ2-1
d_gene: .
v_gene: TRBV6-2/TRBV6-3
abundance: .

CDR3nt: TGTGCCAGCAGTTTACAGTTGTATGGCTACACCTTC
CDR3aa: CASSLQLYGYTF
len: 12
j_gene: TRBJ1-2
d_gene: .
v_gene: TRBV12-3/TRBV12-4
abundance: .

CDR3nt: TGTGCCAGCAGTTCCTCTGGGCAGGGTGGGACCCAGTACTTC
CDR3aa: CASSSSGQGGTQYF
len: 14
j_gene: TRBJ2-5
d_gene: .
v_gene: TRBV6-6
abundance: .

CDR3nt: TGTGCCAGCAGTGGCCAGATGAACACTGAAGCTTTCTTT
CDR3aa: CASSGQMNTEAFF
len: 13
j_gene: TRBJ1-1
d_gene: .
v_gene: TRBV2
abundance: .

CDR3nt: TGTGCCAGCAGTCAGACCGGGACAGCGGCCCAGTACTTC
CDR3aa: CASSQTGTAAQYF
len: 13
j_gene: TRBJ2-5
d_gene: TRBD1
v_gene: TRBV9
abundance: .

CDR3nt: TGTGCCAGTAGTAACTTAGGGGATCAGCCCCAGCATTTT
CDR3aa: CASSNLGDQPQHF
len: 13
j_gene: TRBJ1-5
d_gene: .
v_gene: TRBV19
abundance: .

CDR3nt: TGTGCCAGCAGCTCTGTCTTGCGGGGGGCCGGTGGCTACACCTTC
CDR3aa: CASSSVLRGAGGYTF
len: 15
j_gene: TRBJ1-2
d_gene: .
v_gene: TRBV7-9
abundance: .

CDR3nt: TGTGCCAGCAGCTTTAGACAGGGTCAAGAGACCCAGTACTTC
CDR3aa: CASSFRQGQETQYF
len: 14
j_gene: TRBJ2-5
d_gene: TRBD1
v_gene: TRBV5-6
abundance: .

CDR3nt: TGTGCCAGTAGTTTTTCCCCCAGGGGGCAGGGTCAGCCCCAGCATTTT
CDR3aa: CASSFSPRGQGQPQHF
len: 16
j_gene: TRBJ1-5
d_gene: TRBD1
v_gene: TRBV19
abundance: once

CDR3nt: TGTGCCAGCAGCAAAGAGGGGGCAACCCCCTACGAGCAGTACTTC
CDR3aa: CASSKEGATPYEQYF
len: 15
j_gene: TRBJ2-7
d_gene: .
v_gene: TRBV21-1
abundance: .

CDR3nt: TGTGCCAGTAGTATAGATCGAGCGACGCAGGGGCCCCAGCATTTT
CDR3aa: CASSIDRATQGPQHF
len: 15
j_gene: TRBJ1-5
d_gene: .
v_gene: TRBV19
abundance: .

CDR3nt: TGTGCCAGCAGCTCACCCCTGAGGACAGGGGGCGAGGGCTACACCTTC
CDR3aa: CASSSPLRTGGEGYTF
len: 16
j_gene: TRBJ1-2
d_gene: TRBD1
v_gene: TRBV5-4
abundance: once

CDR3nt: TGTGCCAGCAGTTTGGGGGGTTTGAATCAGCCCCAGCATTTT
CDR3aa: CASSLGGLNQPQHF
len: 14
j_gene: TRBJ1-5
d_gene: .
v_gene: TRBV6-2/TRBV6-3
abundance: .

CDR3nt: TGTGCCAGCAGCTCTCTTCAGGGAACAACTAATGAAAAACTGTTTTTT
CDR3aa: CASSSLQGTTNEKLFF
len: 16
j_gene: TRBJ1-4
d_gene: .
v_gene: TRBV7-2
abundance: once

CDR3nt: TGTGCCAGCAGCTTAGTTCAGTTCAACACCGGGGAGCTGTTTTTT
CDR3aa: CASSLVQFNTGELFF
len: 15
j_gene: TRBJ2-2
d_gene: .
v_gene: TRBV7-2
abundance: .

CDR3nt: TGTGCCAGCAGCGGACAGGCCGGAAACACCATATATTTT
CDR3aa: CASSGQAGNTIYF
len: 13
j_gene: TRBJ1-3
d_gene: TRBD1
v_gene: TRBV2
abundance: once

CDR3nt: TGTGCCAGCAGCCGAGGACAGAATGAAAAACTGTTTTTT
CDR3aa: CASSRGQNEKLFF
len: 13
j_gene: TRBJ1-4
d_gene: .
v_gene: TRBV11-3
abundance: .

CDR3nt: TGCAGCGTCCAACCATCAGGGACCGGGGAGCTGTTTTTT
CDR3aa: CSVQPSGTGELFF
len: 13
j_gene: TRBJ2-2
d_gene: .
v_gene: TRBV29-1
abundance: .

CDR3nt: TGTGCCAGTAGTAGAACGACAGGGGAGGTTTCACCCCTCCACTTT
CDR3aa: CASSRTTGEVSPLHF
len: 15
j_gene: TRBJ1-6
d_gene: TRBD1
v_gene: TRBV19
abundance: once

CDR3nt: TGTGCCAGCAGCCAAGATCAGGGGTGGCATGGCTACACCTTC
CDR3aa: CASSQDQGWHGYTF
len: 14
j_gene: TRBJ1-2
d_gene: .
v_gene: TRBV3-1/TRBV3-2
abundance: .

CDR3nt: TGCGCCAGCAGCTTGGACGAGAATCAGCCCCAGCATTTT
CDR3aa: CASSLDENQPQHF
len: 13
j_gene: TRBJ1-5
d_gene: .
v_gene: TRBV5-1
abundance: .

CDR3nt: TGCGCCAGCAGCTTGCCACAGGAGGGGTATTCACCCCTCCACTTT
CDR3aa: CASSLPQEGYSPLHF
len: 15
j_gene: TRBJ1-6
d_gene: .
v_gene: TRBV5-1
abundance: .

CDR3nt: TGTGCCAGCAGCCGGCCGGGGACAGACTACAATGAGCAGTTCTTC
CDR3aa: CASSRPGTDYNEQFF
len: 15
j_gene: TRBJ2-1
d_gene: TRBD1
v_gene: TRBV5-6
abundance: once

CDR3nt: TGCGCCAGCAGCTTGAACAGCCAATACGAGCAGTACTTC
CDR3aa: CASSLNSQYEQYF
len: 13
j_gene: TRBJ2-7
d_gene: .
v_gene: TRBV5-1
abundance: .

CDR3nt: TGTGCCAGCAGCTTAGCCCTAAATTCACCCCTCCACTTT
CDR3aa: CASSLALNSPLHF
len: 13
j_gene: TRBJ1-6
d_gene: .
v_gene: TRBV7-9
abundance: .

CDR3nt: TGTGCCAGTAGTCACGGGACAGGGGGCCGAGGGCCCCTTAATGAAAAACTGTTTTTT
CDR3aa: CASSHGTGGRGPLNEKLFF
len: 19
j_gene: TRBJ1-4
d_gene: TRBD1
v_gene: TRBV19
abundance: .

CDR3nt: TGTGCCAGCAGTTTTAGGGGTGAAGCTTTCTTT
CDR3aa: CASSFRGEAFF
len: 11
j_gene: TRBJ1-1
d_gene: .
v_gene: TRBV12-3/TRBV12-4
abundance: once

CDR3nt: TGTGCCAGTAGTATTCGCGGACTAGCGGGCTCCCGGGCCGGGGAGCTGTTTTTT
CDR3aa: CASSIRGLAGSRAGELFF
len: 18
j_gene: TRBJ2-2
d_gene: TRBD2
v_gene: TRBV19
abundance: once

CDR3nt: TGTGCCAGTAGTATAGATTCGGGGATTAGGCAGCCCCAGCATTTT
CDR3aa: CASSIDSGIRQPQHF
len: 15
j_gene: TRBJ1-5
d_gene: .
v_gene: TRBV19
abundance: .

CDR3nt: TGTGCCAGTACCCCAGACTGGGGCGGGGCCCAGTACTTC
CDR3aa: CASTPDWGGAQYF
len: 13
j_gene: TRBJ2-5
d_gene: .
v_gene: TRBV19
abundance: once

CDR3nt: TGTGCCTGGGGGACAGGGAAAAACACCATATATTTT
CDR3aa: CAWGTGKNTIYF
len: 12
j_gene: TRBJ1-3
d_gene: TRBD1
v_gene: TRBV30
abundance: .

CDR3nt: TGTGCCAGCAGTGAAGCCTCGCAGGCTAATGAAAAACTGTTTTTT
CDR3aa: CASSEASQANEKLFF
len: 15
j_gene: TRBJ1-4
d_gene: .
v_gene: TRBV2
abundance: .

CDR3nt: TGTGCCAGCAGCCCGTTGACAGGACAGGGGCTCTATGGCTACACCTTC
CDR3aa: CASSPLTGQGLYGYTF
len: 16
j_gene: TRBJ1-2
d_gene: TRBD1
v_gene: TRBV5-4
abundance: .